Listed here are 15 T cell receptor beta chains from one sample, sequenced in a study of T cell clonotyping in hematopoietic cell transplantation. Libraries were prepared by immunoSEQ multiplex PCR; TCRdb keeps only in-frame clonotypes and omits some of them. The repertoire holds 10,000 to 15,000 clones, roughly 80% seen once, with almost 6% in the top ten. This specimen was PBMCs, taken 100 days after allogeneic stem cell transplant. The receptors originated from a female patient aged 35-55 years who had an allogeneic stem cell transplant from a related donor, so T cells may come from the graft donor. Some clones in this sample may be carry-over from other donors' samples.

The V call is TRBV6-5, the J call TRBJ2-7; D is unresolved. This CDR3 is 13 amino acids long. The germline gives CDR1 MNHEY, CDR2 SVGAGI. V was pared by 2 bases and J by 6 bases, with 11 bases between. CDR3 DNA: TGTGCCAGCAGTTACAGGGCAGTAGGCGAGCAGTACTTC. It yields the protein CASSYRAVGEQYF.

The chain joins TRBV4-3 to TRBJ1-1; D unclear. V was clipped by 3 bases and J by 1 base, with 18 bases between them. The CDR3 extends over 17 amino acids. The germline gives CDR1 LGHNA, CDR2 YSLEER. CDR3 DNA: TGCGCCAGCAGCCAGGATCCCGGACTTAAGGGGAACACTGAAGCTTTCTTT. This translates into CASSQDPGLKGNTEAFF.

V gene TRBV6-1 combines with J gene TRBJ1-2, with TRBD1 identical over 8 bases. Germline CDR1 and CDR2: MNHNS and SASEGT. The CDR3 has 13 residues. After removal of 6 bases from V and 8 bases from J, the junction contained 8 bases not matched to a gene. The CDR3 is CASRSDRGRGYTF. CDR3 bases: TGTGCCAGCAGAAGCGACAGGGGTCGCGGCTACACCTTC.

This chain connects TRBV7-8 to TRBJ2-2, with D uncertain. This CDR3 spans 14 amino acids. V lost 5 bases and J lost 3, with 10 bases in between. CDR1 SGHVS and CDR2 FQNEAQ come from the germline V gene. The CDR3 bases are TGTGCCAGCAGCCTAGGAGTCTACACCGGGGAGCTGTTTTTT. It codes for CASSLGVYTGELFF.

The CDR3 coding sequence is TGTGCCAGTAGTACCGGGACAGTTTATGGCAATCAGCCCCAGCATTTT. This gives the protein CASSTGTVYGNQPQHF. V usage is TRBV19 and J usage is TRBJ1-5; 7 bases match TRBD1. CDR3 size: 16 residues. Germline lookup yields CDR1 LNHDA and CDR2 SQIVND (reference sequence). Unmatched junction bases numbered 8, after V lost 4 bases and J lost 2 bases. Full variable domain (rest looked up from reference TRBV19 and TRBJ1-5): DGGITQSPKYLFRKEGQNVTLSCEQNLNHDAMYWYRQDPGQGLRLIYYSQIVNDFQKGDIAEGYSVSREKKESFPLTVTSAQKNPTAFYLCASSTGTVYGNQPQHFGDGTRLSIL.

This chain connects TRBV20-1 to TRBJ2-7; D is undetermined. V shed 6 bases and J shed 4 bases, with 10 bases lying between them. The CDR3 sequence is 11 residues long. Per germline, CDR1 DFQATT and CDR2 SNEGSKA (reference sequence). In DNA form, the CDR3 reads TGCAGTGCGCATGGACGGTACGAGCAGTACTTC. Its protein is CSAHGRYEQYF.

The chain uses TRBV11-2 and TRBJ2-1; D is unresolved. The CDR3 loop spans 12 amino acids. V gave up 1 base and J gave up 7 bases, with 5 bases separating them. In germline, CDR1 is SGHAT, CDR2 FQNNGV. The CDR3 bases are TGTGCCAGCAGCTTAGCAAGGAATGAGCAGTTCTTC. It codes for CASSLARNEQFF.

The chain links TRBV6-5 to TRBJ1-1; D is possibly TRBD1 (6 bases). The germline V gene encodes CDR1 MNHEY and CDR2 SVGAGI. The CDR3 has 14 residues. The V end lost 0 bases, the J end lost 7 bases, and 12 bases lay between the germline ends. The CDR3 sequence is CASSYSQGGSEAFF. The CDR3 DNA reads TGTGCCAGCAGTTACTCCCAAGGGGGAAGTGAAGCTTTCTTT.

In the case of this clone: One end of the junction is discordant with germline, which a read error may explain. This sequence joins TRBV23-1 and TRBJ1-2; TRBD1 aligns across 7 bases. TRBV23-1 is annotated as an ORF whose role is uncertain. The CDR3 has 14 amino acids. Here the CDR3 reads CASSHAGQHHGYTF. In DNA form, the CDR3 reads TGCGCCAGCAGTCATGCGGGACAGCACCATGGCTACACCTTT.

This clone was counted a single time. The rearrangement links TRBV5-6 to TRBJ2-7, with D possibly TRBD2 on 6 matching bases. This CDR3 has 15 residues. CDR1 and CDR2 from the germline V gene are SGHDT and YYEEEE. Trimming removed 0 bases at V and 3 bases at J, with 13 bases between. For the CDR3, the DNA is TGTGCCAGCAGCTTGGGGCGCGGGGCCGGCTACGAGCAGTACTTC. Its translation: CASSLGRGAGYEQYF.

This chain joins TRBV6-1 and TRBJ2-7; perhaps TRBD1 as D (5 bases). The ends were cut back, 6 bases at V and 3 bases at J, with 15 bases in the middle. The CDR3 is 14 residues long. The germline V gene has CDR1 MNHNS and CDR2 SASEGT. The CDR3 DNA follows: TGTGCCAGCAGCAGGGTTATCCAGTACTACGAGCAGTACTTC. Amino acid sequence: CASSRVIQYYEQYF.

The chain combines TRBV10-3 with TRBJ1-2, with D maybe TRBD1 (5 bases). V was pared by 2 bases and J by 3 bases, with 13 bases between. CDR3 length: 15 amino acids. Germline-derived CDR1 and CDR2 are ENHRY and SYGVKD. CDR3 sequence: CAISEGGGLDYGYTF. The CDR3 region has the DNA TGTGCCATCAGTGAGGGTGGGGGTTTGGACTATGGCTACACCTTC.

The gene calls are TRBV7-9 and TRBJ2-7, with 11 bases fitting TRBD2. V trimming: 5 bases; J trimming: 5 bases; junction bases outside the gene matches: 14. The CDR3 extends over 17 amino acids. Germline assignment: CDR1 SEHNR and CDR2 FQNEAQ (reference sequence). CDR3: CASSPRALAGDGHEQYF. The CDR3 DNA follows: TGTGCCAGCAGCCCTCGGGCACTAGCGGGAGATGGCCACGAGCAGTACTTC.

This CDR3 is CASSPAGGGVGGETQYF. CDR3 nucleotides: TGTGCCAGCAGCCCTGCCGGCGGGGGAGTCGGGGGAGAGACCCAGTACTTC. The V gene is TRBV7-9, the J gene TRBJ2-5; 7 bases fit TRBD2. V dropped 5 bases and J dropped 4; count of bases not matched to a gene: 16. The germline CDR1 and CDR2 sequences are SEHNR and FQNEAQ (reference sequence). The CDR3 is 17 amino acids.

This sequence joins TRBV11-3 and TRBJ2-2; 11 bases are a match to TRBD2. The germline V gene encodes CDR1 SGHNT and CDR2 YENEEA. V lost 6 bases to trimming and J lost 4 bases; unmatched junction nucleotides: 13. This CDR3 contains 18 residues. In nucleotides, the CDR3 is TGTGCCAGCAGTTCGGGCATTATAGCGGGAGGGGCCACCGGGGAGCTGTTTTTT. Protein: CASSSGIIAGGATGELFF.